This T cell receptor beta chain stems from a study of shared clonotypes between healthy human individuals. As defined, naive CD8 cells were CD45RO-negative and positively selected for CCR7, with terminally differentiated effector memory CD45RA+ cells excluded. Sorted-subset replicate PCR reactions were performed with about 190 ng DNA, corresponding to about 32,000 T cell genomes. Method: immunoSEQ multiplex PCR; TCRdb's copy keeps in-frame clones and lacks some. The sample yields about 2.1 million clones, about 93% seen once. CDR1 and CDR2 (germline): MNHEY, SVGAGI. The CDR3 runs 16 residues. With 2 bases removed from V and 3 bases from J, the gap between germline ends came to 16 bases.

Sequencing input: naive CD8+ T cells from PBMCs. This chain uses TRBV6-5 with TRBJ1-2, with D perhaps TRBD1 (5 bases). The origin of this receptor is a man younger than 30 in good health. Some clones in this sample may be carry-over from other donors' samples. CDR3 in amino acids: CASSYTPPTAHYGYTF. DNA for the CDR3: TGTGCCAGCAGTTACACTCCCCCGACAGCACACTATGGCTACACCTTC.